The clone carrying this T cell receptor beta chain was found many times. The data were taken from a study of identical twins. One entry per CDR3 protein results from TCRdb running MiXCR on the 5' RACE reads. Of around 240,000 distinct CDR3 sequences in the sample, approximately 7% were seen once. There are 14 residues in the CDR3. Between the trimmed V and J ends, which lost 4 bases and 6 bases, there was a span of 14 bases. From germline, CDR1 is SGHRS and CDR2 YFSETQ. The same specimen was also included in a second study, on yellow fever vaccine responses in identical twins.

Sequencing input: memory (CD45RO+) T cells sorted from blood. The rearrangement joins TRBV5-1 to TRBJ2-1; unclear D gene. The clonotype was recovered from a woman between 18 and 30 years old in good health. The CDR3 reads CASSLSPWANEQFF. The CDR3 region has the DNA TGCGCCAGCAGCCTGAGCCCTTGGGCCAATGAGCAGTTCTTC.